The 28 T cell receptor beta chains in this list originate from one sample, sequenced in a study of T cells in Graves' hyperthyroidism and ophthalmopathy. TCR beta CDR3 sequences were amplified from RNA transcripts. HTBI primers were used for first-round RT-PCR of the TCR CDR3. TCRdb called the multiplex PCR reads again in MiXCR, with one record for every CDR3 protein. The sample lists about 590,000 distinct CDR3 sequences; over 12% were seen once. Sequenced sample: blood. The receptors were gathered from a woman under 30 with Graves' ophthalmopathy.

This clonotype was observed at least ten times. This chain joins TRBV7-2 and TRBJ2-7; unclear D gene. Germline V gene data show CDR1 as SGHTA and CDR2 as FQGNSA. This CDR3 has 15 residues. The V end lost 0 bases, the J end lost 2 bases, and 11 bases lay between the germline ends. The CDR3 loop reads CASSLAGPKTYEQYF. The CDR3 DNA reads TGTGCCAGCAGCTTAGCCGGGCCCAAAACCTACGAGCAGTACTTC.

This chain links TRBV19 with TRBJ2-7; 10 bases agree with TRBD1. Germline V CDR1 and CDR2: LNHDA, SQIVND (reference sequence). Germline trimming cut 5 bases from V and 3 bases from J; bases unmatched to any gene: 16. The CDR3 has 18 residues. CDR3 loop: CASSARDRGTSGFYEQYF. The CDR3, as DNA: TGTGCCAGTAGTGCCCGGGACAGGGGAACTAGCGGTTTCTACGAGCAGTACTTC.

This clonotype was seen many times. This CDR3 is CASSRGLAGNYEQYF. CDR3 coding DNA: TGTGCCAGCAGTCGGGGACTAGCGGGAAACTACGAGCAGTACTTC. The V gene is TRBV2, the J gene TRBJ2-7, with TRBD2 identical over 13 bases. V lost 5 bases, J lost 3 bases, and 4 bases stayed unmatched. Germline V gene lookup returns CDR1 SNHLY and CDR2 FYNNEI. The CDR3 runs to 15 residues.

V and J are TRBV11-2 and TRBJ2-5; 9 nucleotides line up with TRBD2. Germline assignment: CDR1 SGHAT and CDR2 FQNNGV. V trimming: 4 bases; J trimming: 0 bases; junction bases outside the gene matches: 6. The CDR3 spans 16 residues. The DNA for the CDR3 is TGTGCCAGCAGCTCACTAGCGGGCCGAGACCAAGAGACCCAGTACTTC. Encoded protein: CASSSLAGRDQETQYF.

At least ten counts were recorded for this clonotype. The chain recombines TRBV15 with TRBJ1-1; D perhaps matches TRBD1 (6 bases). The CDR3 is 24 residues long. The ends were cut back, 2 bases at V and 0 bases at J, with 37 bases in the middle. CDR1 is LNHNV, CDR2 YYDKDF, per germline (reference sequence). CDR3 amino acids: CATSRPPGHSGSFGSPFMNTEAFF. CDR3 sequence (DNA): TGTGCCACCAGCAGACCTCCGGGACATAGCGGCAGCTTTGGGTCTCCTTTCATGAACACTGAAGCTTTCTTT. Together with reference TRBV15 and TRBJ1-1, the CDR3 gives the full variable domain: DAMVIQNPRYQVTQFGKPVTLSCSQTLNHNVMYWYQQKSSQAPKLLFHYYDKDFNNEADTPDNFQSRRPNTSFCFLDIRSPGLGDTAMYLCATSRPPGHSGSFGSPFMNTEAFFGQGTRLTVV.

This clonotype appeared a few times. V and J are TRBV6-1 and TRBJ2-2, with D uncertain. Germline V gives CDR1 MNHNS, CDR2 SASEGT. The CDR3 loop spans 15 amino acids. V was cut by 7 bases and J by 5 bases, with 17 bases left in between. CDR3 DNA: TGTGCCAGCAAACTTGGGCCTTCTCGGACCGGGGAGCTGTTTTTT. Its translation is CASKLGPSRTGELFF.

This clonotype was seen a few times. The rearrangement links TRBV10-3 to TRBJ1-5, with D uncertain. CDR1 is ENHRY and CDR2 is SYGVKD in the germline V gene. This CDR3 is 15 amino acids long. With 3 bases removed from V and 4 bases from J, the gap between germline ends came to 13 bases. In DNA, the CDR3 is TGTGCCATCAGTGAAGCCGGGTTGAGAAATCAGCCCCAGCATTTT. The encoded protein is CAISEAGLRNQPQHF.

At least ten counts were recorded for this clonotype. The rearrangement links TRBV6-2 or TRBV6-3 to TRBJ2-1, with 11 positions matching TRBD2. The length of the CDR3 is 15 residues. V was clipped by 2 bases and J by 5 bases; unmatched bases: 2. The V gene's germline CDR1 is MNHEY and CDR2 SVGEGT. CDR3 sequence reads: CASSYRLAGHNEQFF. The CDR3 DNA reads TGTGCCAGCAGTTACCGACTAGCGGGACACAATGAGCAGTTCTTC.

At least ten counts were recorded for this clonotype. The J gene is TRBJ1-1, the V gene TRBV20-1; D unresolved. The CDR3 is 13 residues long. V lost 6 bases and J 6 bases, leaving 17 bases between the germline ends. CDR1 and CDR2 (germline): DFQATT, SNEGSKA (reference sequence). CDR3 region: CSAQGRLYAEAFF. CDR3 in DNA: TGCAGTGCCCAAGGCAGGTTATACGCTGAAGCTTTCTTT.

This clonotype was counted a few times. The chain carries TRBV9 and TRBJ2-1; D is ambiguous. Per germline, CDR1 SGDLS and CDR2 YYNGEE. Trimming took off 2 bases at V and 7 bases at J, with 19 bases between the two ends. CDR3 size: 16 residues. The CDR3 here is CASSVDPQKSGNEQFF. The CDR3 DNA is TGTGCCAGCAGCGTGGACCCGCAGAAGAGTGGGAATGAGCAGTTCTTC.

The chain is built from TRBV7-9 and TRBJ2-7; possibly TRBD1 or TRBD2 for D (5 bases each). The V end was cut by 7 bases, the J end by 5 bases, with 18 bases between. Germline values: CDR1 SEHNR, CDR2 FQNEAQ (reference sequence). The CDR3 runs to 14 residues. CDR3 nucleotides: TGTGCCAGCACCGAAGGGACGGGGACCCACGAGCAGTACTTC. This sequence encodes CASTEGTGTHEQYF.

This clonotype has a count of ten or more. The chain recombines TRBV24-1 with TRBJ1-5; D might be TRBD1 (5 bases). Germline V gives CDR1 KGHDR, CDR2 SFDVKD. Trimming took off 2 bases at V and 3 bases at J, with 13 bases between the two ends. CDR3 size: 16 residues. DNA of the CDR3: TGTGCCACCAGTGATTCAGCGGCAGGGAACAATCAGCCCCAGCATTTT. Translating it yields CATSDSAAGNNQPQHF.

This clonotype was recorded a few times. The chain is built from TRBV19 and TRBJ2-6; D gene unclear. The CDR3 contains 15 residues. Germline CDR1 LNHDA, CDR2 SQIVND (reference sequence). The ends were cut back, 3 bases at V and 1 base at J, with 7 bases in the middle. For the CDR3, the DNA is TGTGCCAGTAGTATGGGCGTGTCTGGGGCCAACGTCCTGACTTTC. This sequence encodes CASSMGVSGANVLTF.

This clonotype was seen at least ten times. The genes are TRBV30 and TRBJ1-2; D not certain. Germline assignment: CDR1 GTSNPN and CDR2 SVGIG (reference sequence). V lost 0 bases, J lost 7 bases, and 12 bases lay in between. This CDR3 comprises 13 residues. This chain's CDR3 is CAWSVHGDLGYTF. The CDR3 coding sequence is TGTGCCTGGAGTGTACACGGGGATCTTGGCTACACCTTC.

This clonotype was detected only a few times. This sequence joins TRBV30 and TRBJ2-7, with D uncertain. V shed 2 bases and J shed 3 bases, with 23 bases lying between them. Germline V lookup: CDR1 GTSNPN, CDR2 SVGIG (reference sequence). CDR3 length: 17 amino acids. The CDR3 DNA follows: TGTGCCTGGAGTCCCCCGCCCGGGCCCAACCCAGGCTACGAGCAGTACTTC. Protein sequence: CAWSPPPGPNPGYEQYF.

This clonotype was recorded many times. This chain links TRBV6-2 or TRBV6-3 with TRBJ2-7, with D unclear. Germline loops: CDR1 MNHEY, CDR2 SVGEGT. CDR3 length: 13 residues. Trimming pared 8 bases from V and 7 bases from J, leaving 18 bases between. In nucleotides, the CDR3 is TGTGCCAGCGACCGAGACACCTCTCGTGAGCAGTACTTC. This codes for CASDRDTSREQYF.

This clonotype has a count of ten or more. The CDR3 region has the DNA TGTGCCAGCAGTGTATCGACAGGGATGAACACTGAAGCTTTCTTT. Translating gives CASSVSTGMNTEAFF. The J gene is TRBJ1-1, the V gene TRBV2; 7 positions match TRBD1. The germline CDR1 and CDR2 sequences are SNHLY and FYNNEI. The CDR3 sequence is 15 residues long. The junction had 5 bases not matched to a gene; V was cut back by 4 bases and J by 0 bases.

This clonotype was seen just once. Being one base from a much bigger clone, this may be a read error. The chain combines TRBV5-1 with TRBJ2-2; 9 bases map to TRBD2. The CDR3 consists of 18 residues. CDR1 is SGHRS, CDR2 YFSETQ, per germline. The CDR3 region is CVSSSHPRTSASDGELFF. The CDR3 DNA follows: TGCGTCAGCAGCTCTCACCCGCGGACTAGCGCGAGCGACGGGGAGCTGTTTTTT.

This clonotype was seen at least ten times. The CDR3 is CASRRDRAYGYTF. CDR3 nucleotides: TGCGCCAGCAGACGGGACAGGGCGTATGGCTACACCTTC. This chain uses TRBV10-2 with TRBJ1-2; 9 positions agree with TRBD1. Germline V gene sequence: CDR1 WSHSY, CDR2 SAAADI. The V gene end was trimmed by 6 bases and the J gene end by 5 bases; junction bases not matched to a gene: 4. The CDR3 runs to 13 residues.

This clonotype was recorded at least ten times. The chain combines TRBV7-9 with TRBJ2-7; 12 bases align to TRBD2. CDR3 size: 18 residues. Germline CDR1 SEHNR, CDR2 FQNEAQ (reference sequence). The V and J ends lost 5 bases and 5 bases, in that order; junction bases with no gene match: 16. Written as DNA, the CDR3 is TGTGCCAGCAGCCTACAACAGTGGCTAGCGGGAGGGTGGCACGAGCAGTACTTC. Protein product: CASSLQQWLAGGWHEQYF.

In regard to this clonotype: A much larger clone sits a single nucleotide away, making a read error possible. V usage is TRBV24-1 and J usage is TRBJ2-1, with D hard to call. This CDR3 has 11 residues. Germline V lookup: CDR1 KGHDR, CDR2 SFDVKD. V was shortened by 5 bases and J by 8 bases, with 6 bases between the two germline ends. CDR3 in amino acids: CATSGWDEQFF. CDR3 nucleotides: TGTGCCACCAGTGGGTGGGATGAGCAGTTCTTC.

This clonotype turned up a few times. The rearrangement uses TRBV9 and TRBJ2-1, with 9 bases aligning to TRBD2. Trimming took 4 bases from V and 5 from J; bases not matched to a gene: 10. This CDR3 comprises 16 residues. Germline CDR1 is SGDLS and CDR2 is YYNGEE. For the CDR3, the DNA is TGTGCCAGCAGCCCAAGGACTAGCGTGGGGGACAATGAGCAGTTCTTC. It is translated as CASSPRTSVGDNEQFF. Full variable domain (rest looked up from reference TRBV9 and TRBJ2-1): DSGVTQTPKHLITATGQRVTLRCSPRSGDLSVYWYQQSLDQGLQFLIQYYNGEERAKGNILERFSAQQFPDLHSELNLSSLELGDSALYFCASSPRTSVGDNEQFFGPGTRLTVL.

This chain connects TRBV6-5 to TRBJ1-4; the D gene is possibly TRBD1 (6 bases). Germline V gives CDR1 MNHEY, CDR2 SVGAGI. The ends were cut back, 0 bases at V and 8 bases at J, with 10 bases in the middle. CDR3 length: 14 amino acids. In nucleotides, the CDR3 is TGTGCCAGCAGTTACTCGGGGGCGGCGGAAAAACTGTTTTTT. Translating gives CASSYSGAAEKLFF.

This clonotype was counted at least ten times. CDR3 protein: CASSSGGSNYGYTF. CDR3 DNA sequence: TGTGCCAGCAGCTCAGGGGGCTCTAACTATGGCTACACCTTC. The chain employs TRBV11-1 and TRBJ1-2, with 8 bases identical to TRBD1. The J segment lost 0 bases and the V segment lost 4 bases, leaving 1 base of the junction unmatched. Germline CDR1 is SGHAT and CDR2 is FQDESV (reference sequence). CDR3 length: 14 residues.

This clonotype was detected many times. The gene calls are TRBV7-9 and TRBJ2-3, with 7 bases that match TRBD2. Germline lookup yields CDR1 SEHNR and CDR2 FQNEAQ (reference sequence). The CDR3 sequence is 16 residues long. J gave up 4 bases and V 1 base, and 8 bases lay outside the gene matches. The CDR3 loop is CASSLGSAGVSDTQYF. The DNA for the CDR3 is TGTGCCAGCAGCTTAGGTAGCGCGGGAGTTTCAGATACGCAGTATTTT.

This clonotype has a count of ten or more. The genes are TRBV28 and TRBJ1-5; 7 positions agree with TRBD1. Trimming cost V 6 bases and J 5 bases; bases outside gene matches: 7. This CDR3 has 14 amino acids. Germline CDR1 reads MDHEN; CDR2 reads SYDVKM. The CDR3 spells CASRNRGFDQPQHF. The CDR3 bases are TGTGCCAGCAGAAACAGGGGTTTCGATCAGCCCCAGCATTTT.

Regarding this clonotype: A read error may be the cause here, since a much bigger clone is one base away. This chain connects TRBV18 to TRBJ2-4; D is uncertain. Looked up from germline, CDR1 is KGHSH and CDR2 is LQKENI. This CDR3 comprises 13 residues. The CDR3 protein is CASSPGNKNVQYF. DNA for the CDR3: TGTGCCAGCTCACCAGGGAACAAAAACGTTCAGTACTTC.

In this sample, this clonotype turned up many times. The chain combines TRBV2 with TRBJ2-7; 7 bases map to TRBD1. The V gene's germline CDR1 is SNHLY and CDR2 FYNNEI. The CDR3 spans 14 residues. Trimming cost V 6 bases and J 0 bases; bases outside gene matches: 5. CDR3 sequence (DNA): TGTGCCAGCAGAAGGGGGCTAGGCTCCTACGAGCAGTACTTC. Translated: CASRRGLGSYEQYF.